These T cell receptor beta chains were read from a single sample in a study of cytomegalovirus exposure and HLA in healthy donors. This table comes from immunoSEQ multiplex PCR, and its TCRdb copy is limited to in-frame clones, with some not included. Seen here are 200,000 to 250,000 clones, 65% to 90% observed once, and the top ten hold roughly 1.5%. Sequenced sample: PBMCs. The receptors originated from a girl aged 10-17 years in good health and CMV-seronegative. Each CDR3 is given with its conserved first and last residue. D genes are given only for firm matches.

13	-	TRBV28	TRBJ1-1	CASPPPRATEAFF	TGTGCCAGCCCCCCGCCCAGGGCCACTGAAGCTTTCTTT
15	-	TRBV7-8	TRBJ1-2	CASSLYREGDYGYTF	TGTGCCAGCAGCTTATACAGGGAAGGCGACTATGGCTACACCTTC
13	-	TRBV5-1	TRBJ2-3	CASSLERADTQYF	TGCGCCAGCAGCTTGGAAAGAGCAGATACGCAGTATTTT
15	TRBD2	TRBV25-1	TRBJ2-3	CASSPGGSSTDTQYF	TGTGCCAGCAGCCCCGGCGGGAGTTCGACAGATACGCAGTATTTT
17	TRBD1	TRBV25-1	TRBJ1-2	CASRGTGPNSTNYGYTF	TGTGCCAGCAGGGGGACAGGACCTAACTCGACTAACTATGGCTACACCTTC
13	TRBD1	TRBV10-3	TRBJ1-1	CAIKGTEASRAFF	TGTGCCATCAAGGGGACAGAGGCCTCTCGGGCTTTCTTT
15	-	TRBV28	TRBJ2-7	CASRRRQLIAYEQYF	TGTGCCAGCAGGAGGAGGCAGCTAATAGCATACGAGCAGTACTTC
17	TRBD2	TRBV4-2	TRBJ2-1	CASSQDPSGGVYNEQFF	TGTGCCAGCAGCCAAGACCCAAGCGGGGGGGTTTACAATGAGCAGTTCTTC
14	TRBD2	TRBV18	TRBJ2-1	CASPRGEGLNEQFF	TGTGCCAGCCCACGGGGGGAGGGCCTCAATGAGCAGTTCTTC
15	TRBD2	TRBV5-4	TRBJ2-7	CASSLDLAGSYEQYF	TGTGCCAGCAGCTTGGACCTAGCGGGGTCCTACGAGCAGTACTTC
16	-	TRBV7-9	TRBJ2-2	CASSLESGAMSGELFF	TGTGCCAGCAGCTTAGAATCAGGGGCGATGAGCGGGGAGCTGTTTTTT
15	TRBD2	TRBV19	TRBJ2-7	CASSRTGLAVHEQYF	TGTGCCAGTAGTCGGACGGGACTAGCGGTCCACGAGCAGTACTTC
13	TRBD1	TRBV6-5	TRBJ1-2	CASSRGQAGGYTF	TGTGCCAGCAGTCGAGGACAGGCAGGCGGCTACACCTTC
16	-	TRBV2	TRBJ1-5	CASSEEGFYSNQPQHF	TGTGCCAGCAGCGAAGAGGGGTTCTATAGCAATCAGCCCCAGCATTTT
12	-	TRBV9	TRBJ1-1	CASSPGQPEAFF	TGTGCCAGCAGCCCCGGACAACCTGAAGCTTTCTTT
14	TRBD1	TRBV5-4	TRBJ2-7	CASSSETGPLEQYF	TGTGCCAGCAGCTCTGAGACAGGGCCCTTGGAGCAGTACTTC
14	-	TRBV11-2	TRBJ1-1	CASSLGMGHTEAFF	TGTGCCAGCAGCTTAGGGATGGGGCATACTGAAGCTTTCTTT
13	-	TRBV27	TRBJ2-7	CASSFTGEYEQYF	TGTGCCAGCAGTTTCACAGGAGAGTACGAGCAGTACTTC
15	TRBD1	TRBV28	TRBJ1-5	CASSSPGQGSQPQHF	TGTGCCAGCAGTTCTCCGGGACAGGGTAGTCAGCCCCAGCATTTT
15	-	TRBV6-5	TRBJ1-2	CASSYSGQGSYGYTF	TGTGCCAGCAGTTACTCGGGCCAGGGGAGCTATGGCTACACCTTC